Given below is one T cell receptor (beta chain) in context. Antigen specificity is unknown. This entry is derived from a study of OX40 agonist ivuxolimab in advanced cancers. As for the study in general: Of mixed ages from 23 to 79 and averaging approximately 60 years, the group was over 80% male. Three patients responded partially, comprising one with hepatocellular carcinoma and two with cutaneous melanoma. Overall study results and limits: Undetermined was the antigen specificity of the expanded peripheral T cells. Low normalized T-cell clonal expansion was additionally recorded for some nonresponders.

Repertoires were generated with immunoSEQ multiplex PCR, while TCRdb's copy carries only in-frame clones and drops some. This sample has around 95,000 clones, with 90% to 95% found just once. From germline, CDR1 is MDHEN and CDR2 SYDVKM. Trimming took 6 bases from V and 5 from J, leaving 11 bases between them. CDR3 length equals 13 residues. This clonotype originated in an adult with an advanced solid tumor such as melanoma, head and neck, liver or kidney cancer. The sequencing used CD4+ or CD8+ T cells sorted from blood, collected in a trial of the OX40 agonist ivuxolimab. The V and J genes are TRBV28 and TRBJ1-5; D unclear. The CDR3 region has the DNA TGTGCCAGCAGAAGTGACACTTATCAGCCCCAGCATTTT. This gives the protein CASRSDTYQPQHF.